This TCR beta chain was identified in a study of patients and donors after allogeneic stem cell transplantation. TCRdb redid the calling of the RT-PCR reads with MiXCR, one entry per CDR3 protein. The sample shows fewer than 500,000 distinct CDR3 sequences, 16% of them seen only once. The V gene end was trimmed by 4 bases and the J gene end by 3 bases; junction bases not matched to a gene: 8. Germline V gene sequence: CDR1 MGHRA, CDR2 YSYEKL. The CDR3 covers 15 residues. The rearrangement links TRBV4-1 to TRBJ1-1; 7 bases are shared with TRBD1. The TCR was taken from a human donor who was either an allogeneic HSCT recipient or a stem cell or donor lymphocyte infusion donor (not recorded which). It is not recorded whose cells these are; they may come from a transplant donor. Specimen: blood, either unsorted or a sorted T cell fraction (not recorded which). This chain's CDR3 is CASSLLRDRYTEAFF. As DNA, the CDR3 is TGCGCCAGCAGCCTCCTCCGGGACAGATACACTGAAGCTTTCTTT.